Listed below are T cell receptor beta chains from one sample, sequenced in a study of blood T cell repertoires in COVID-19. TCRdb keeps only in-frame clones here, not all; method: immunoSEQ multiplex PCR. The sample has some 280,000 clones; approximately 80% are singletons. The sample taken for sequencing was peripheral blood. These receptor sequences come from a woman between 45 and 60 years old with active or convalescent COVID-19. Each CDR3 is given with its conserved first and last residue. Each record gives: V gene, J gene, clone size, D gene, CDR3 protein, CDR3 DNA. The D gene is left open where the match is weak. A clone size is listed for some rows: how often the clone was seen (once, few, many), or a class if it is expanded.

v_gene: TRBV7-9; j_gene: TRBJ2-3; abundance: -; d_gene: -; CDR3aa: CASSRTNTDTQYF; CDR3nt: TGTGCCAGCAGCCGAACTAACACAGATACGCAGTATTTT
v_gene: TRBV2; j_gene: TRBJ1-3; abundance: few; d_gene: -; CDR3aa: CASSESPTRWNTIYF; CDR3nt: TGTGCCAGCAGTGAAAGCCCTACTCGATGGAACACCATATATTTT
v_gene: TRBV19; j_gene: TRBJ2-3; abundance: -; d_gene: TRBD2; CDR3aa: CASTLGLAITDTQYF; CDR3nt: TGTGCCAGTACCCTGGGACTAGCGATCACAGATACGCAGTATTTT
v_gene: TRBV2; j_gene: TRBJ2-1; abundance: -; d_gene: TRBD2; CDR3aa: CASSFGLAGAGGSYNEQFF; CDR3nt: TGTGCCAGCAGTTTTGGACTAGCGGGAGCCGGTGGATCCTACAATGAGCAGTTCTTC
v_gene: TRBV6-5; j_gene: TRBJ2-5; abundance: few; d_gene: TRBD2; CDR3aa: CASGRSGGETQYF; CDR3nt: TGTGCCAGCGGAAGGAGCGGGGGCGAGACCCAGTACTTC
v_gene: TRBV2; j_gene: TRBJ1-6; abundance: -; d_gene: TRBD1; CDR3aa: CASSGTGNSPLHF; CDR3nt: TGTGCCAGCAGTGGGACAGGGAATTCACCCCTCCACTTT
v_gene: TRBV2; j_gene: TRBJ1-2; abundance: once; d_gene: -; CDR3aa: CASSEVGGRYGYTF; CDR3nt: TGTGCCAGCAGTGAGGTCGGGGGTCGGTATGGCTACACCTTC
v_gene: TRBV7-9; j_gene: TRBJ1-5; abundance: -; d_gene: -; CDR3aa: CASSSSGGARSGNQPQHF; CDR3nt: TGTGCCAGCAGCTCAAGTGGCGGGGCCCGAAGCGGCAATCAGCCCCAGCATTTT
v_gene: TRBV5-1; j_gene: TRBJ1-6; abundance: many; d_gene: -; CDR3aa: CASSLGRGNSPLHF; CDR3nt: TGCGCCAGCAGCTTGGGCAGGGGTAATTCACCCCTCCACTTT
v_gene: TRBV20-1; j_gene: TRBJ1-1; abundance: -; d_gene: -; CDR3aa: CSAVGGTEAFF; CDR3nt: TGCAGTGCTGTCGGGGGCACTGAAGCTTTCTTT
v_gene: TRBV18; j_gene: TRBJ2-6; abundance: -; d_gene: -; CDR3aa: CASSPQGIGSPSGANVLTF; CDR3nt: TGTGCCAGCTCACCACAGGGGATAGGATCCCCTTCTGGGGCCAACGTCCTGACTTTC
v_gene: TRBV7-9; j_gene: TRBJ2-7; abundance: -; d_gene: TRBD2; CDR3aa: CASSLASGRANEQYF; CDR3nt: TGTGCCAGCAGCTTAGCAAGCGGGAGGGCCAACGAGCAGTACTTC
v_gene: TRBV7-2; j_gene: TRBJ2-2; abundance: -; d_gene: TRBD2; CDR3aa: CASNYPGGGSPTGELFF; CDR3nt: TGTGCCAGCAACTACCCAGGCGGGGGGAGTCCAACCGGGGAGCTGTTTTTT
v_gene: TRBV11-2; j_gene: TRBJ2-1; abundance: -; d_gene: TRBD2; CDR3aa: CASSLGGRANNEQFF; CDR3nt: TGTGCCAGCAGCTTAGGGGGGAGGGCCAACAATGAGCAGTTCTTC
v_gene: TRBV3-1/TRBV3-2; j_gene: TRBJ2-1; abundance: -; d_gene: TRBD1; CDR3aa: CASSPTPRGRFHNEQFF; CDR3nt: TGTGCCAGCAGCCCAACCCCGAGGGGGCGGTTTCACAATGAGCAGTTCTTC
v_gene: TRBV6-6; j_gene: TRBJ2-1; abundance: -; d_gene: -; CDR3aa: CASSYSRSQGKNEQFF; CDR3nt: TGTGCCAGCAGTTACTCGAGGTCCCAGGGAAAGAATGAGCAGTTCTTC
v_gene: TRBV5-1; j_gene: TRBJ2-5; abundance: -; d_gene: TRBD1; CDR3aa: CASSATTGGTETQYF; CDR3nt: TGCGCCAGCAGCGCTACGACAGGGGGCACGGAGACCCAGTACTTC
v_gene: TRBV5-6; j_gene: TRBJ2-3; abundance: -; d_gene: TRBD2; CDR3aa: CASSPTSGSTDTQYF; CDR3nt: TGTGCCAGCAGCCCGACTAGCGGAAGCACAGATACGCAGTATTTT
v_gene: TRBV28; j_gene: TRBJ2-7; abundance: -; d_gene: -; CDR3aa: CASSLVKPYEQYF; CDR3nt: TGTGCCAGCAGTTTGGTGAAGCCCTACGAGCAGTACTTC
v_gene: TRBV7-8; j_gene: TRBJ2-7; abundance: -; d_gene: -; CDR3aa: CASSLGPTAYEQYF; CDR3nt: TGTGCCAGCAGCTTAGGGCCAACCGCCTACGAGCAGTACTTC
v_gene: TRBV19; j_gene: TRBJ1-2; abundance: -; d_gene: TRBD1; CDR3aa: CASSPDRGFGYTF; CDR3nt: TGTGCCAGTAGCCCGGACAGGGGTTTCGGCTACACCTTC
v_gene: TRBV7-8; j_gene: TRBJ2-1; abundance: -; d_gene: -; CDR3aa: CASSLARVAYNEQFF; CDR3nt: TGTGCCAGCAGCTTAGCGAGGGTAGCCTACAATGAGCAGTTCTTC
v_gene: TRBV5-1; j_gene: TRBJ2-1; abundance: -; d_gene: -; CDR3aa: CASSFSRGGSYNEQFF; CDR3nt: TGCGCCAGCAGCTTCTCCCGAGGGGGCTCCTACAATGAGCAGTTCTTC
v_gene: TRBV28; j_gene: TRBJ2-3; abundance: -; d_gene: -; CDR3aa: CASSIYSITDTQYF; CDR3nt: TGTGCCAGCAGTATATACTCAATCACAGATACGCAGTATTTT
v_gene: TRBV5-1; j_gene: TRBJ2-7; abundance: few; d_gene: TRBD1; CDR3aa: CASSFDRAGLEQYF; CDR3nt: TGCGCCAGCAGCTTCGACAGGGCCGGGCTCGAGCAGTACTTC
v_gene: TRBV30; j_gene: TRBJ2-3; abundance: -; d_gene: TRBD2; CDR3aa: CAWSASGRVSDTQYF; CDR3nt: TGTGCCTGGAGTGCTAGCGGGAGGGTCTCAGATACGCAGTATTTT
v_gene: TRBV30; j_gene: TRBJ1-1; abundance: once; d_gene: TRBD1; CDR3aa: CARRQGANTEAFF; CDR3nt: TGTGCCCGGCGACAGGGGGCGAACACTGAAGCTTTCTTT